What follows are 25 T cell receptor beta chains derived from one specimen sequenced in a study of cytomegalovirus exposure and HLA in healthy donors (dated by TCRdb to about 2017). Library prep was done by the immunoSEQ multiplex PCR assay. This is the immuneACCESS table as TCRdb keeps it, with only in-frame sequences that have V and J called. A part of the clones is gone; compared with another copy, unresolved V genes explain less than half, and the rest is unexplained. The sample has some 250,000 clones on record, roughly 88% of them singletons. The ten most abundant clones make up under 4% of the sample. Specimen: PBMCs. These receptors were collected from a young woman in good health and CMV-seronegative.

The V and J genes are TRBV6-1 and TRBJ1-5; D might be TRBD1 (6 bases). The V gene's germline CDR1 is MNHNS and CDR2 SASEGT. V shed 8 bases and J shed 5 bases, with 16 bases lying between them. This CDR3 has 14 residues. CDR3 sequence: CASGSQGFYQPQHF. The DNA for the CDR3 is TGTGCCAGCGGCTCACAGGGATTTTATCAGCCCCAGCATTTT.

V usage is TRBV7-6 and J usage is TRBJ2-1; TRBD2 aligns across 12 bases. The germline V gene has CDR1 SGHVS and CDR2 FNYEAQ. CDR3 length equals 15 residues. J was trimmed by 10 bases and V by 1 base; bases with no gene match: 5. CDR3 sequence (DNA): TGTGCCAGCAGCTTAGTGACTAGCGGGAGAGGGGAGCAGTTCTTC. It codes for CASSLVTSGRGEQFF.

This clone was observed a single time. V gene TRBV6-1 combines with J gene TRBJ2-7; D perhaps matches TRBD1 (6 bases). Trimming removed 6 bases from V and 3 bases from J, with 18 bases in between. Germline loops: CDR1 MNHNS, CDR2 SASEGT. CDR3 size: 15 residues. DNA for the CDR3: TGTGCCAGCAGGCTCACAACAGGGAATCTCTACGAGCAGTACTTC. Protein product: CASRLTTGNLYEQYF.

J is TRBJ2-5 and V is TRBV27; possibly TRBD1 or TRBD2 for D (6 bases each). The CDR3 covers 13 residues. The germline V and J ends were trimmed by 6 bases and 5 bases, with 13 bases remaining between them. The germline CDR1 and CDR2 sequences are MNHEY and SMNVEV (reference sequence). CDR3 DNA: TGTGCCAGCAGCCACAGGAGGGGGGAGACCCAGTACTTC. The encoded protein is CASSHRRGETQYF.

Here the CDR3 DNA reads TGTGCCAGCAGTCTTACTCTGGGGAGGACCTACGAGCAGTACTTC. It codes for CASSLTLGRTYEQYF. The genes are TRBV27 and TRBJ2-7; a possible D gene is TRBD2 (6 bases). The V gene's germline CDR1 is MNHEY and CDR2 SMNVEV (reference sequence). V was pared by 5 bases and J by 2 bases, with 16 bases between. The CDR3 has 15 amino acids.

The chain carries TRBV2 and TRBJ1-5; D gene ambiguous. V lost 0 bases, J lost 1 base, and 16 bases lay in between. Germline CDR1 SNHLY, CDR2 FYNNEI. CDR3 length: 18 residues. The CDR3 sequence: CASSEAGILTRSNQPQHF. The CDR3, as DNA: TGTGCCAGCAGTGAAGCCGGTATATTGACAAGGAGCAATCAGCCCCAGCATTTT.

The chain employs TRBV5-4 and TRBJ2-7; possible D gene TRBD2, 6 bases. Trimming pared 0 bases from V and 7 bases from J, leaving 14 bases between. Germline CDR1 SGHNT, CDR2 YYREEE (reference sequence). The CDR3 runs to 14 residues. In DNA, the CDR3 is TGTGCCAGCAGCTTGGATGGCAGACGGGGGGAGCAGTACTTC. This encodes CASSLDGRRGEQYF.

This sequence joins TRBV28 and TRBJ2-5; the match to TRBD1 covers 8 bases. CDR1 is MDHEN, CDR2 SYDVKM, per germline. With 5 bases clipped from V and 4 bases from J, the junction kept 3 bases outside the gene matches. The CDR3 contains 13 residues. The CDR3 here is CASSLQGAETQYF. CDR3 nucleotide sequence: TGTGCCAGCAGTCTTCAGGGGGCAGAGACCCAGTACTTC.

The V call is TRBV20-1, the J call TRBJ2-1; no definite D call. The V end lost 2 bases, the J end lost 10 bases, and 9 bases lay between the germline ends. The germline gives CDR1 DFQATT, CDR2 SNEGSKA (reference sequence). The CDR3 loop spans 11 amino acids. Here the CDR3 DNA reads TGCAGTGCTAGAAAGACTGAAGAGCAGTTCTTC. This translates into CSARKTEEQFF.

The chain combines TRBV5-1 with TRBJ2-2; possibly TRBD1 for D (6 bases). V was pared by 0 bases and J by 6 bases, with 12 bases between. The CDR3 extends over 15 amino acids. Germline V gene sequence: CDR1 SGHRS, CDR2 YFSETQ. This chain's CDR3 is CASSLDPRGAGELFF. In nucleotides, the CDR3 is TGCGCCAGCAGCTTGGACCCCAGGGGCGCCGGGGAGCTGTTTTTT.

This chain links TRBV7-9 with TRBJ2-5; tentative D call: TRBD1 (6 bases). The V gene lost 11 bases and the J gene lost 3 bases, with 10 bases spanning the gap. Germline V gene data show CDR1 as SEHNR and CDR2 as FQNEAQ (reference sequence). The CDR3 length is 11 residues. The CDR3 region is CAAQGEETQYF. CDR3 DNA sequence: TGTGCCGCACAGGGAGAAGAGACCCAGTACTTC.

The chain couples TRBV19 to TRBJ1-4, with D perhaps TRBD1 (6 bases). The germline gives CDR1 LNHDA, CDR2 SQIVND (reference sequence). V shed 5 bases and J shed 0 bases, with 13 bases lying between them. The CDR3 sequence is 16 residues long. The CDR3, as DNA: TGTGCCAGTAGTCCCGACAGGATTGCAACTAATGAAAAACTGTTTTTT. Residues: CASSPDRIATNEKLFF.

The chain is built from TRBV25-1 and TRBJ1-5; possibly TRBD1 for D (5 bases). The CDR3 is made up of 14 amino acids. The V gene lost 4 bases and the J gene lost 1 base, with 8 bases spanning the gap. In germline, CDR1 is MGHDK, CDR2 SYGVNS. CDR3 sequence reads: CASSGSGSNQPQHF. CDR3 nucleotide sequence: TGTGCCAGCAGTGGGTCAGGGAGCAATCAGCCCCAGCATTTT.

The genes are TRBV7-9 and TRBJ2-7; D is undetermined. Germline CDR1 reads SEHNR; CDR2 reads FQNEAQ (reference sequence). The CDR3 spans 14 residues. V shed 1 base and J shed 4 bases, with 11 bases lying between them. The CDR3 region has the DNA TGTGCCAGCAGCTTAGATTTGACCGCATACGAGCAGTACTTC. Translated, it gives CASSLDLTAYEQYF.

The chain has TRBV6-6 and TRBJ2-7, with no clear D. This CDR3 spans 14 amino acids. V was trimmed by 5 bases and J by 2 bases, leaving 13 bases between them. Germline V gene lookup returns CDR1 MNHNY and CDR2 SVGAGI (reference sequence). The CDR3 spells CASSPDPEAYEQYF. CDR3 DNA sequence: TGTGCCAGCAGTCCAGACCCAGAGGCCTACGAGCAGTACTTC.

V is TRBV28 and J is TRBJ2-5; 9 bases line up with TRBD1. Germline V CDR1 and CDR2: MDHEN, SYDVKM. The V segment lost 3 bases and the J segment 1 base; nucleotides outside the gene matches: 9. The CDR3 totals 17 residues. CDR3 bases: TGTGCCAGCAGTTTCCCCCGACAGGGGGATACCCAAGAGACCCAGTACTTC. It is translated as CASSFPRQGDTQETQYF.

As DNA, the CDR3 is TGCGCCAGCAGCCAAGTCGACAGGAACACTGAAGCTTTCTTT. Translation: CASSQVDRNTEAFF. V usage is TRBV4-3 and J usage is TRBJ1-1; D might be TRBD1 (5 bases). With 1 base removed from V and 1 base from J, the gap between germline ends came to 7 bases. From germline, CDR1 is LGHNA and CDR2 YSLEER. The length of the CDR3 is 14 residues.

CDR3 sequence reads: CSVSGQGAGEKLFF. The CDR3 coding sequence is TGCAGCGTATCGGGACAGGGGGCGGGTGAAAAACTGTTTTTT. The J gene is TRBJ1-4, the V gene TRBV29-1; 12 positions match TRBD1. The germline V gene has CDR1 SQVTM and CDR2 ANQGSEA. The CDR3 consists of 14 residues. Trimming removed 6 bases from V and 7 bases from J; junction bases left unmatched: 6.

The chain uses TRBV11-2 and TRBJ2-1; a weak D match, TRBD1 (6 bases). CDR3 size: 16 residues. V lost 1 base to trimming and J lost 3 bases, with 13 bases between them. Germline CDR1 SGHAT, CDR2 FQNNGV. The DNA for the CDR3 is TGTGCCAGCAGCTTAGGGAGACAGGTCCGCTACAATGAGCAGTTCTTC. It is translated as CASSLGRQVRYNEQFF.

The chain recombines TRBV15 with TRBJ2-6; 7 nucleotides line up with TRBD1. CDR3 length equals 16 residues. In germline, CDR1 is LNHNV, CDR2 YYDKDF (reference sequence). Trimming removed 3 bases from V and 1 base from J; junction bases left unmatched: 3. CDR3 in DNA: TGTGCCACCAGCAGTTACAGGGGATCTGGGGCCAACGTCCTGACTTTC. It codes for CATSSYRGSGANVLTF.

The chain carries TRBV7-9 and TRBJ2-7, with 9 bases aligning to TRBD1. CDR1 and CDR2 (germline): SEHNR, FQNEAQ (reference sequence). CDR3 length: 14 amino acids. After removal of 7 bases from V and 4 bases from J, the junction contained 8 bases not matched to a gene. CDR3 sequence: CASKKTGGDYEQYF. The CDR3 DNA sequence: TGTGCCAGCAAAAAGACAGGGGGGGATTACGAGCAGTACTTC.

V is TRBV6-5 and J is TRBJ2-7, with D unresolved. CDR1 MNHEY and CDR2 SVGAGI come from the germline V gene. The CDR3 spans 9 residues. The ends were cut back, 6 bases at V and 6 bases at J, with 3 bases in the middle. CDR3 loop: CASSPEQYF. Here the CDR3 DNA reads TGTGCCAGCAGCCCCGAGCAGTACTTC.

The V call is TRBV7-8, the J call TRBJ2-1, with 10 bases aligning to TRBD1. Trimming took 5 bases from V and 8 from J; bases not matched to a gene: 12. Germline lookup yields CDR1 SGHVS and CDR2 FQNEAQ. The CDR3 totals 16 residues. DNA for the CDR3: TGTGCCAGCAGCGCGAGTCCCGGGACAGGGGTCTATGAGCAGTTCTTC. This sequence encodes CASSASPGTGVYEQFF.

This clone was found once. A junction end diverges from the germline sequence, so it may reflect a read error. The chain recombines TRBV5-1 with TRBJ2-3; 7 nucleotides align to TRBD2. The CDR3 loop spans 14 amino acids. CDR1 is SGHRS and CDR2 is YFSETQ in the germline V gene. The CDR3 loop reads CASSLETSRDTQYF. The CDR3 DNA reads TGCGCCAGCAGCTTGGAGACTAGCAGAGATACGCAGTATTTT.

This rearrangement joins TRBV11-2 to TRBJ2-5; no definite D call. The CDR3 is 12 residues long. The germline gives CDR1 SGHAT, CDR2 FQNNGV. V was cut by 8 bases and J by 5 bases, with 12 bases left in between. The CDR3 region has the DNA TGTGCCAGCGGGATTACCGGGGAGACCCAGTACTTC. Translation: CASGITGETQYF.